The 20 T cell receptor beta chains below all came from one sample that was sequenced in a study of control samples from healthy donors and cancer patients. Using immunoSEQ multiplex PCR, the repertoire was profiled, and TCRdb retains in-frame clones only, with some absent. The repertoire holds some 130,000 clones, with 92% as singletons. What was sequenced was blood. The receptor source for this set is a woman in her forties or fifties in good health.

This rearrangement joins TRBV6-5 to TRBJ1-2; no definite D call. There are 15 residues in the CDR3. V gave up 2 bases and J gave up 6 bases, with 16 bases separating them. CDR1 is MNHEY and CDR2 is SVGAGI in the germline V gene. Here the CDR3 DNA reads TGTGCCAGCAGTTACCGCGGGAGCCGGTGGGATGGCTACACCTTC. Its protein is CASSYRGSRWDGYTF.

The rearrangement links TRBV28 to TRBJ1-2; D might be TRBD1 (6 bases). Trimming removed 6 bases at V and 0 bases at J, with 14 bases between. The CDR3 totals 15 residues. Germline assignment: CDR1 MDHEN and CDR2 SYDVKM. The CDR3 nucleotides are TGTGCCAGCAGCCGAAACAGGGTCTCTAACTATGGCTACACCTTC. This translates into CASSRNRVSNYGYTF.

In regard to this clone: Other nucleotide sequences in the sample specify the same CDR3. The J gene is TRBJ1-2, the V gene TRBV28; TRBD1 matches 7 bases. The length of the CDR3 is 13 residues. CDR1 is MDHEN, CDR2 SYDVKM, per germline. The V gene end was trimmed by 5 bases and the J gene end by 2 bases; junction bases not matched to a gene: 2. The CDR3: CASSLTGNYGYTF. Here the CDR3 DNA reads TGTGCCAGCAGTCTGACAGGGAACTATGGCTACACCTTC.

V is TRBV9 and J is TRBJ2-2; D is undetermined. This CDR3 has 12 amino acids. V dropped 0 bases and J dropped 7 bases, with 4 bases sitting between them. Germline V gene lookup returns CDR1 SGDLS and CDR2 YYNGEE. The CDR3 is CASSVGNGELFF. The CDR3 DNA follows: TGTGCCAGCAGCGTAGGGAACGGGGAGCTGTTTTTT.

CDR3: CASSRDLNLVQYF. The CDR3 DNA follows: TGTGCCAGCAGCCGGGACTTAAACTTAGTGCAGTACTTC. This chain connects TRBV6-5 to TRBJ2-7; D is perhaps TRBD2 (6 bases). CDR3 length: 13 residues. Germline V gives CDR1 MNHEY, CDR2 SVGAGI. V lost 6 bases to trimming and J lost 9 bases, with 18 bases between them.

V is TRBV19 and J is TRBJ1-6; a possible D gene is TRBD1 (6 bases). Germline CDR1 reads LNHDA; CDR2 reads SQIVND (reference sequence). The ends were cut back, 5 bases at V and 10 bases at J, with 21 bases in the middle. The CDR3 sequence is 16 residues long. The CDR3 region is CASSLQGLQGGSPLHF. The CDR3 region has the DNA TGTGCCAGTAGTTTACAGGGTCTCCAGGGAGGATCACCCCTCCACTTT. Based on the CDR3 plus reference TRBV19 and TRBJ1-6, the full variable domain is DGGITQSPKYLFRKEGQNVTLSCEQNLNHDAMYWYRQDPGQGLRLIYYSQIVNDFQKGDIAEGYSVSREKKESFPLTVTSAQKNPTAFYLCASSLQGLQGGSPLHFGNGTRLTVT.

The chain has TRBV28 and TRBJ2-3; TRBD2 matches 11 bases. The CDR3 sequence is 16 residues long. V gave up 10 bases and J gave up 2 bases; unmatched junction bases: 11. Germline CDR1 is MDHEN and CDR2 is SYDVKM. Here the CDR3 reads CAIQNQGLADTDTQYF. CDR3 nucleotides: TGTGCCATCCAAAATCAGGGACTAGCGGACACAGATACGCAGTATTTT.

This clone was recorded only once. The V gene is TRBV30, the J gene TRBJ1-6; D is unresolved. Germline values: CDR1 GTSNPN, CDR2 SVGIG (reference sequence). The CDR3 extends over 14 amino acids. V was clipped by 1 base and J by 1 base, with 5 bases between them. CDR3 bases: TGTGCCTGGAGTGGGTCATCCTATAATTCACCCCTCCACTTT. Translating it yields CAWSGSSYNSPLHF.

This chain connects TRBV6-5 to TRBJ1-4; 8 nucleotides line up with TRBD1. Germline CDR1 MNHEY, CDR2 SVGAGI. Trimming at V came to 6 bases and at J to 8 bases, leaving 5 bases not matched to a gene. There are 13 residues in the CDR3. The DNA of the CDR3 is TGTGCCAGCAGAGGACAGGGCTTCGAAAAACTGTTTTTT. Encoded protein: CASRGQGFEKLFF.

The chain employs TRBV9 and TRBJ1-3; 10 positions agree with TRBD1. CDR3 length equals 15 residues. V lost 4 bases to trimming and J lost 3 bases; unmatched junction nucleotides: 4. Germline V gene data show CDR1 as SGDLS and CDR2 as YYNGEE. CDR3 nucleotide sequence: TGTGCCAGCAGCCGACAGGGGGCAGTTGGAAACACCATATATTTT. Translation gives CASSRQGAVGNTIYF.

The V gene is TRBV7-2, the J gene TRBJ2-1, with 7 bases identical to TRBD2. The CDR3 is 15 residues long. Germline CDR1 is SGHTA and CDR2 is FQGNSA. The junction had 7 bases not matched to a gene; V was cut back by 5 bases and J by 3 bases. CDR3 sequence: CASSPQSGNYNEQFF. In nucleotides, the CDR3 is TGTGCCAGCAGCCCCCAAAGCGGGAACTACAATGAGCAGTTCTTC.

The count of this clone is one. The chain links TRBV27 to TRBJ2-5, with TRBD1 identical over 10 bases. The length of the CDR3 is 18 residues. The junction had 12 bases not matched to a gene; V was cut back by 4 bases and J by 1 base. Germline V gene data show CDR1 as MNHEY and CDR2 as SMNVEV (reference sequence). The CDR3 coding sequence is TGTGCCAGCAGTTACCGAGCGCCGGGACAGGGGATCCAAGAGACCCAGTACTTC. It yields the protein CASSYRAPGQGIQETQYF.

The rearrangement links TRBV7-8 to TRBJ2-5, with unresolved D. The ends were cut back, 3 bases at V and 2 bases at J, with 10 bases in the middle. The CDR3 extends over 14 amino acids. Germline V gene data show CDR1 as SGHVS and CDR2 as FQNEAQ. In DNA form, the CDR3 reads TGTGCCAGCAGCTTTCTTACAGATCAAGAGACCCAGTACTTC. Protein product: CASSFLTDQETQYF.

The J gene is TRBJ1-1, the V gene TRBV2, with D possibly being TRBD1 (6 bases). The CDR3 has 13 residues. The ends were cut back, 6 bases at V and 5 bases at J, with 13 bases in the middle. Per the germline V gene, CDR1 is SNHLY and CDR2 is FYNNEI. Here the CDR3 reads CASRRDKGTEAFF. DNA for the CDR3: TGTGCCAGCAGGCGGGACAAAGGGACTGAAGCTTTCTTT.

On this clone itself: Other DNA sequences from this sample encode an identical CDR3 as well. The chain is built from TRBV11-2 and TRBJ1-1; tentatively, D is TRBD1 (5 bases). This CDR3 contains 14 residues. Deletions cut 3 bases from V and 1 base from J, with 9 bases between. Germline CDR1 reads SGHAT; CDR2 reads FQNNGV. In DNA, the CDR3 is TGTGCCAGCAGCTTGGGGCAGGGGAACACTGAAGCTTTCTTT. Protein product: CASSLGQGNTEAFF.

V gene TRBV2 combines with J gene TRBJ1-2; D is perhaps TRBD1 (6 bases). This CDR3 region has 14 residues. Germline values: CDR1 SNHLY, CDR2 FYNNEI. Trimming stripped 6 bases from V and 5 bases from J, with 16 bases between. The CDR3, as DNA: TGTGCCAGCAGCCGGATAGGGGGAAATTATGGCTACACCTTC. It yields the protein CASSRIGGNYGYTF.

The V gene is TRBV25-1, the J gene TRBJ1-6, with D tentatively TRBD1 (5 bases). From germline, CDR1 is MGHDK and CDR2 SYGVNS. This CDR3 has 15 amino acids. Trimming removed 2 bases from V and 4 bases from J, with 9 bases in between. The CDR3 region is CASSEGAGYNSPLHF. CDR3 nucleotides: TGTGCCAGCAGTGAAGGCGCAGGGTATAATTCACCCCTCCACTTT.

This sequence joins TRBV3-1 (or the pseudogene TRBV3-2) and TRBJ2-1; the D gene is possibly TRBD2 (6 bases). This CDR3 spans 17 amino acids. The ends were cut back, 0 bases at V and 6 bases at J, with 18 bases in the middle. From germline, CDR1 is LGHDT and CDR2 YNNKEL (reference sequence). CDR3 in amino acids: CASSQDSSWEDSNEQFF. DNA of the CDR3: TGTGCCAGCAGCCAAGATTCTTCGTGGGAGGATAGCAATGAGCAGTTCTTC.

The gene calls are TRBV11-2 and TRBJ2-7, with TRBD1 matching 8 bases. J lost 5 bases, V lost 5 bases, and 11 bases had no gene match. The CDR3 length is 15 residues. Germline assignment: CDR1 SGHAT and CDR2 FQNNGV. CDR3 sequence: CASSLNRDRIHEQYF. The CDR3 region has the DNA TGTGCCAGCAGCCTAAACCGGGACAGGATCCACGAGCAGTACTTC.

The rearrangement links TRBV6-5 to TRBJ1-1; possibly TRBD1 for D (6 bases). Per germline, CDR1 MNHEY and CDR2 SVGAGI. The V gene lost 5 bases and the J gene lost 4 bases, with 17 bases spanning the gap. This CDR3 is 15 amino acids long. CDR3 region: CASSQRQVLGTEAFF. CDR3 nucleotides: TGTGCCAGCAGTCAGAGACAGGTATTAGGCACTGAAGCTTTCTTT.